A selection of T cell receptor beta chains follows, all from one sample in a study of cytomegalovirus exposure and HLA in healthy donors. The assay was immunoSEQ multiplex PCR, and TCRdb's table has in-frame clones only and misses some. The table lists fewer than 65,000 clones, around three quarters of them singletons. Material: PBMCs. Receptor source: a woman in her 40s in good health and CMV-seropositive. The CDR3 runs from the conserved cysteine through the conserved F or W. D genes are given only for firm matches. Expanded clones get a size class; other rows say once, few or many, or leave the size out.

J gene | D gene | clone size | V gene | CDR3 DNA | CDR3 protein
TRBJ1-2 | TRBD1 | . | TRBV27 | TGTGCCAGCAGTCCCCGGGACAGTCACCATGGCTACACCTTC | CASSPRDSHHGYTF
TRBJ1-4 | TRBD1 | . | TRBV6-1 | TGTGCCAGCAGTGAATGGGGACAGGGGGATGAAAAACTGTTTTTT | CASSEWGQGDEKLFF
TRBJ1-1 | TRBD1 | . | TRBV19 | TGTGCCAGTACCCAACAGGGGGCAGGTACTGAAGCTTTCTTT | CASTQQGAGTEAFF
TRBJ2-3 | . | . | TRBV7-9 | TGTGCCAGCAGCTTAGATCCGAGCACAGATACGCAGTATTTT | CASSLDPSTDTQYF
TRBJ2-2 | . | . | TRBV10-3 | TGTGCCATCAGTGAGCCGTCGGGACTGCCTAACACCGGGGAGCTGTTTTTT | CAISEPSGLPNTGELFF
TRBJ1-4 | TRBD1 | . | TRBV30 | TGTGCCTGGAGTGCACAGACAGGGGGCAATGAAAAACTGTTTTTT | CAWSAQTGGNEKLFF
TRBJ2-3 | TRBD1 | . | TRBV5-1 | TGCGCCAGCAGCCGAGACAGGGGGGATACGCAGTATTTT | CASSRDRGDTQYF
TRBJ1-1 | . | . | TRBV7-2 | TGTGCCAACCCCCCCCTCCGAGACACTGAAGCTTTCTTT | CANPPLRDTEAFF
TRBJ1-5 | . | . | TRBV19 | TGTGCCAGTAGTAAAACCGAGGGACTGATGCTAAATAGCAATCAGCCCCAGCATTTT | CASSKTEGLMLNSNQPQHF
TRBJ2-5 | TRBD1 | once | TRBV7-2 | TGTGCCAGCAGCTCCCCCGACAGGGGGCGAGTAGAGACCCAGTACTTC | CASSSPDRGRVETQYF
TRBJ1-2 | . | . | TRBV9 | TGTGCCAGCAGCGTAGATTGGGGAGCCTATGGCTACACCTTC | CASSVDWGAYGYTF
TRBJ2-5 | . | . | TRBV19 | TGTGCCAGTAGTAGTGGCGGGGTACTCCATTACTTC | CASSSGGVLHYF
TRBJ2-3 | . | . | TRBV18 | TGTGCCAGCTCACCAGGGGGGACAGATACGCAGTATTTT | CASSPGGTDTQYF
TRBJ1-4 | . | . | TRBV25-1 | TGTGCCAGCGGAAGACAGGTGGGAGAAAAACTGTTTTTT | CASGRQVGEKLFF
TRBJ2-7 | TRBD1 | . | TRBV5-1 | TGCGCCAGCAGCATAGAGACAGGGGTCCCCTACGAGCAGTACTTC | CASSIETGVPYEQYF
TRBJ2-1 | TRBD2 | . | TRBV9 | TGTGCCAGCAGCGTACTAGGGACTAGCTCGATCGATGAGCAGTTCTTC | CASSVLGTSSIDEQFF
TRBJ1-2 | TRBD1 | . | TRBV7-2 | TGTGCCAGCAGCTTAGGCTACGGAGGGGGCAGGGGCTATGGCTACACCTTC | CASSLGYGGGRGYGYTF
TRBJ2-1 | . | few | TRBV6-1 | TGTGCCAGCAGTGAAGATCCCGGGGGTTACAATGAGCAGTTCTTC | CASSEDPGGYNEQFF
TRBJ1-2 | . | . | TRBV19 | TGTGCCAGTAGTATAGACGGAATTCGACCCAGGCCGCCCTATGGCTACACCTTC | CASSIDGIRPRPPYGYTF
TRBJ1-4 | . | . | TRBV19 | TGTGCCAGTAGTATCCTGACAGTACGTGAAAAACTGTTTTTT | CASSILTVREKLFF
TRBJ2-2 | . | . | TRBV11-2 | TGTGCCAGCAGCCCAGGGTTGGGGGGGGCGCAGGCCGGGGAGCTGTTTTTT | CASSPGLGGAQAGELFF
TRBJ1-1 | TRBD1 | . | TRBV5-5 | TGTGCCAGCAGTTTAGGACAGGGACGAATGAACACTGAAGCTTTCTTT | CASSLGQGRMNTEAFF
TRBJ2-5 | TRBD1 | once | TRBV9 | TGTGCCAGCAGCGTAGTGGCAGGGGGCGTGGAGACCCAGTACTTC | CASSVVAGGVETQYF
TRBJ2-1 | . | . | TRBV5-4 | TGTGCCACCAGTAGTAGACAGCACTCCTACAATGAGCAGTTCTTC | CATSSRQHSYNEQFF
TRBJ1-4 | . | . | TRBV11-2 | TGTGCCAGCAGCTTAGAGGGACATATAACAACTAATGAAAAACTGTTTTTT | CASSLEGHITTNEKLFF
TRBJ1-2 | TRBD1 | . | TRBV5-4 | TGTGCCAGCAGCTTCGAAGACAGGGGCGATGGCTACACCTTC | CASSFEDRGDGYTF
TRBJ2-3 | . | . | TRBV29-1 | TGCAGCGTTGGGGTTGGACAGTCAACAGATACGCAGTATTTT | CSVGVGQSTDTQYF
TRBJ1-2 | TRBD1 | few | TRBV6-5 | TGTGCCAGCAGAAGGGACAGCGCGCCCTATGGCTACACCTTC | CASRRDSAPYGYTF
TRBJ1-2 | TRBD1 | . | TRBV27 | TGTGCCAGCAGTTCGCACCCGACAGGGATCTATGGCTACACCTTC | CASSSHPTGIYGYTF
TRBJ2-2 | . | . | TRBV5-1 | TGCGCCAGCAGCCAAGGGGTAACCGGGGAGCTGTTTTTT | CASSQGVTGELFF
TRBJ1-2 | . | . | TRBV25-1 | TGTGCCAGCAGTGGATTCAGGGGAGGGGGCTACACCTTC | CASSGFRGGGYTF
TRBJ2-7 | TRBD1 | . | TRBV28 | TGTGCCAGCAGTTTACCGGACAGGGTGTACGAGCAGTACTTC | CASSLPDRVYEQYF
TRBJ2-3 | . | . | TRBV7-2 | TGTGCCAGCAGCTCTACGAATCCAGGGGTTACGCAGTATTTT | CASSSTNPGVTQYF
TRBJ1-2 | TRBD1 | . | TRBV11-2 | TGTGCCAGCAGCTTAGATGGAGGGACAGGGGTTTTGGGCTACACCTTC | CASSLDGGTGVLGYTF
TRBJ2-7 | TRBD1 | . | TRBV2 | TGTGCCAGCAGGAGGGACAGGTCCTACTACGAGCAGTACTTC | CASRRDRSYYEQYF
TRBJ2-3 | . | . | TRBV7-9 | TGTGCCAGCAGCTGGGAACTAGGAGGCACAGATACGCAGTATTTT | CASSWELGGTDTQYF
TRBJ1-3 | . | few | TRBV11-2 | TGTGCCAGCAGCTTAGTCGGGGGGACCTCTGGAAACACCATATATTTT | CASSLVGGTSGNTIYF
TRBJ2-7 | . | . | TRBV5-1 | TGCGCCAGCAGCTTGGAACGGAGCTACGAGCAGTACTTC | CASSLERSYEQYF
TRBJ1-1 | TRBD1 | medium-sized | TRBV7-2 | TGTGCCAGCAGCTTCAGGGGGGTGAACACTGAAGCTTTCTTT | CASSFRGVNTEAFF
TRBJ1-1 | . | few | TRBV7-8 | TGTGCCAGCAGCTTAGCGCGAACTAGGCGGCAGAACACTGAAGCTTTCTTT | CASSLARTRRQNTEAFF
TRBJ1-2 | . | . | TRBV2 | TGTGCCAGCAGTGAAGATAACAGGGCGCTCTATGGCTACACCTTC | CASSEDNRALYGYTF
TRBJ2-5 | TRBD1 | . | TRBV7-8 | TGTGCCAGCAGCTCCTACAGGGGGGAGACCCAGTACTTC | CASSSYRGETQYF
TRBJ1-2 | . | . | TRBV27 | TGTGCCAGCAGTTTATCGACGGGGTATGGCTACACCTTC | CASSLSTGYGYTF
TRBJ1-5 | . | . | TRBV11-2 | TGTGCCAGCAGCCCTGACAGTAGCAATCAGCCCCAGCATTTT | CASSPDSSNQPQHF
TRBJ2-1 | TRBD2 | . | TRBV27 | TGTGCCAGCAGTTTATCGGGGATTTCGACTAGCGGGCTCCCCTACAATGAGCAGTTCTTC | CASSLSGISTSGLPYNEQFF
TRBJ2-7 | . | . | TRBV4-3 | TGCGCCAGCAGCCAAGATGGCGGGGCCTACGAGCAGTACTTC | CASSQDGGAYEQYF
TRBJ2-5 | . | . | TRBV2 | TGTGCCAGCAGGAAGGCGACAGCTATACAAGAGACCCAGTACTTC | CASRKATAIQETQYF
TRBJ1-2 | TRBD1 | . | TRBV4-3 | TGCGCCAGCAGCCAAGATCATAGGGACAGGGGGCGAATCTATGGCTACACCTTC | CASSQDHRDRGRIYGYTF
TRBJ2-7 | . | . | TRBV7-2 | TGTGCCAGCACCCAATCAGGGGCCACCTACGAGCAGTACTTC | CASTQSGATYEQYF